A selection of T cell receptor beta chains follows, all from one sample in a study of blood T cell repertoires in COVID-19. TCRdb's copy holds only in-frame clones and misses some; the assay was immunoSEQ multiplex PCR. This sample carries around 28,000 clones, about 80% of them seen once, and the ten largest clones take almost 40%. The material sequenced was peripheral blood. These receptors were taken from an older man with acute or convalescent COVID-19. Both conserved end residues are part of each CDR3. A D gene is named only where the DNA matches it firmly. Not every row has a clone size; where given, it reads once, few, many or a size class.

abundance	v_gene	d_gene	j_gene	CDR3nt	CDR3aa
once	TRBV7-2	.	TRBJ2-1	TGTGCCAGCAGCTTGGGACCGGGAGAAGGGGTGTTCTTC	CASSLGPGEGVFF
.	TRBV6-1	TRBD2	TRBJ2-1	TGTGCCAGCAGTGAACCTAAAGCGGGGGCGGATTACAATGAGCAGTTCTTC	CASSEPKAGADYNEQFF
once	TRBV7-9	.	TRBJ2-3	TGTGCCAGCACCCGAGTGATAGGGGGTGTGGGCACAGATACGCAGTATTTT	CASTRVIGGVGTDTQYF
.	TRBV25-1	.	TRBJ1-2	TGTGCCAGCAGTGAATACGACAGATTTTCCAATGGCTACACCTTC	CASSEYDRFSNGYTF
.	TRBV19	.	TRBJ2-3	TGTGCCAGTAACGGGCGGGGGCTAAGCACAGATACGCAGTATTTT	CASNGRGLSTDTQYF
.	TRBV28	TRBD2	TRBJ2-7	TGTGCCAGCAGTTTTGATTGGGGCGGGAGCGCTAGGGTCGAGCAGTACTTC	CASSFDWGGSARVEQYF
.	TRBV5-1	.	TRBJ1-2	TGCGCCAGCAGCTTGGCCTTCGAGGTGGGTGGCTACACCTTC	CASSLAFEVGGYTF
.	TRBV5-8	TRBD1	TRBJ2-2	TGTGCCAGCAGCCCACCCCCAGGGGGCGACACCGGGGAGCTGTTTTTT	CASSPPPGGDTGELFF
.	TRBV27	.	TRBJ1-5	TGTGCCAGCAGTTTATCGGCCCCGTATAGCAATCAGCCCCAGCATTTT	CASSLSAPYSNQPQHF
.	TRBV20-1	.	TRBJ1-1	TGCAGTGCTAGTCGCGGACATGACACTGAAGCTTTCTTT	CSASRGHDTEAFF
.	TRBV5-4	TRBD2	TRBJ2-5	TGTGCCAGCAGCACCCTAGTCGGGGGGATCGAGACCCAGTACTTC	CASSTLVGGIETQYF
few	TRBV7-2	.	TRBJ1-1	TGTGCCAGCACCGTCACGGCAGGGTCTGGAAACACTGAAGCTTTCTTT	CASTVTAGSGNTEAFF
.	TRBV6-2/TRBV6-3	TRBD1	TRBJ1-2	TGTGCCAGCAGTGACTGGATGACAGGGCCCTATGGCTACACCTTC	CASSDWMTGPYGYTF
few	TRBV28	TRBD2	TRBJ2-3	TGTGCCAGCAGCACAGGACTAGCGGGAGCAGATACGCAGTATTTT	CASSTGLAGADTQYF
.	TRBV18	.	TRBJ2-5	TGTGCCAGCTCACCGGGGGGGGCTCAAGAGACCCAGTACTTC	CASSPGGAQETQYF
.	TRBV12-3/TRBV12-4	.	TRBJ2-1	TGTGCCAGCAGCTTTGGGACAGAGCAGTTCTTC	CASSFGTEQFF
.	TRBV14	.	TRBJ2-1	TGTGCCAGCAGCCGTCGACTTAGTGGTTTTTACAATGAGCAGTTCTTC	CASSRRLSGFYNEQFF
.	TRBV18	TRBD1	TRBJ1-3	TGTGCCAGCTCAACCGGGACAGGGGCCGCATCTGGAAACACCATATATTTT	CASSTGTGAASGNTIYF
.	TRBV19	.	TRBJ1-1	TGTGCCAGTAGGACAGGACCCTGGGCTTTCTTT	CASRTGPWAFF
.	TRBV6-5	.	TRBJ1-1	TGTGCCAGCAGAACCACGTGGGGCAACACTGAAGCTTTCTTT	CASRTTWGNTEAFF
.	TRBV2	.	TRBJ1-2	TGTGCCAGCAGCCCCGACTATGGCTACACCTTC	CASSPDYGYTF
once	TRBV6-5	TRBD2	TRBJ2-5	TGTGCCAGCAGTTTCCTGGCGGGGGAAGAGACCCAGTACTTC	CASSFLAGEETQYF
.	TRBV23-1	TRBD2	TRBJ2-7	TGCGCCAGCTTCTCAAGCGGGGCCAGCTCCTACGAGCAGTACTTC	CASFSSGASSYEQYF
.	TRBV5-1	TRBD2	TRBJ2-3	TGCGCCAGCAGCTTCGGCGGGAGACGCACAGATACGCAGTATTTT	CASSFGGRRTDTQYF
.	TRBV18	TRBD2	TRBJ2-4	TGTGCCAGCTCACCAACTAGCGGGGTTTCGATTAAAAACATTCAGTACTTC	CASSPTSGVSIKNIQYF
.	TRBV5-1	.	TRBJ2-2	TGCGCCAGCAGCTTGGCTAGCAGCAACACCGGGGAGCTGTTTTTT	CASSLASSNTGELFF
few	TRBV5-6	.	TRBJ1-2	TGTGCCAGCAGCCGTACAGTTGGCTACACCTTC	CASSRTVGYTF
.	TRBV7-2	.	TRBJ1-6	TGTGCCAGCAGCCCCAGACACGCCGATAATTCACCCCTCCACTTT	CASSPRHADNSPLHF